This TCR beta chain originates from a study of patients and donors after allogeneic stem cell transplantation. The CDR3 consists of 14 residues. Germline V gene data show CDR1 as GTSNPN and CDR2 as SVGIG (reference sequence). Between the trimmed V and J ends, which lost 4 bases and 0 bases, there was a span of 7 bases. In its sample, this clonotype was seen a few times. TCRdb called the RT-PCR reads again in MiXCR, with one record for every CDR3 protein. The sample holds 400,000 to 450,000 distinct CDR3 sequences, around 15% seen once. This clonotype originated in a human donor who was either an allogeneic HSCT recipient or a stem cell or donor lymphocyte infusion donor (not recorded which). It is not recorded whose cells these are; they may come from a transplant donor. The chain uses TRBV30 and TRBJ2-6; D not resolved. Sequenced sample: blood, either unsorted or a sorted T cell fraction (not recorded which). DNA of the CDR3: TGTGCCTGGATTGCACACTCTGGGGCCAACGTCCTGACTTTC. Its translation is CAWIAHSGANVLTF. Using reference TRBV30 and TRBJ2-6 for the parts outside the CDR3, the full variable domain is SQTIHQWPATLVQPVGSPLSLECTVEGTSNPNLYWYRQAAGRGLQLLFYSVGIGQISSEVPQNLSASRPQDRQFILSSKKLLLSDSGFYLCAWIAHSGANVLTFGAGSRLTVL.